This T cell receptor beta chain originates from a study of Graves' ophthalmopathy and Graves' hyperthyroidism. At the level of the study: Untreated patients at initial diagnosis provided peripheral blood.

The authors amplified TCR beta CDR3 regions, and they did so from RNA transcripts for repertoire sequencing. The authors performed first-round RT-PCR with HTBI primers and then a second-round multiplex PCR. Using its own MiXCR run on the multiplex PCR reads, TCRdb lists one record per CDR3 protein. The sample carries 350,000 to 450,000 distinct CDR3 sequences, under 25% recorded once. The germline CDR1 and CDR2 sequences are LNHDA and SQIVND (reference sequence). With 8 bases removed from V and 4 bases from J, the gap between germline ends came to 18 bases. CDR3 length: 14 residues. Sequences were obtained from peripheral blood. The TCR comes from a woman aged 18-35 years with stable Graves' hyperthyroidism. This chain joins TRBV19 and TRBJ2-7; D possibly uses TRBD1 or TRBD2 (6 bases each). The CDR3 is CASQPGGGPYEQYF. CDR3 in DNA: TGTGCCAGTCAGCCCGGGGGCGGACCTTACGAGCAGTACTTC.